This T cell receptor (beta chain) was identified during a study of cytotoxic CD8 clonotypes in ibrutinib-treated CLL. Study context: Patients gave response samples after a median 12 months of treatment, range 6 to 36. Broader study findings: Collection times varied between progressing and sustained-remission patients. An increase in clonality occurred at ibrutinib response, followed by a return toward baseline at progression.

Germline CDR1 is LGHNA and CDR2 is YNFKEQ. The CDR3 is 15 residues long. V lost 1 base to trimming and J lost 3 bases; unmatched junction nucleotides: 5. Measured with immunoSEQ multiplex PCR; TCRdb has only the in-frame clones, and not every one. The data contain 200,000 to 250,000 clones, approximately 70% of them seen just once; the ten biggest clones take up approximately 6%. On this clone: The antigen remains undetermined.

This clonotype was obtained from a human donor with chronic lymphocytic leukemia. Here the sequenced sample was PBMCs, taken after 12 months of ibrutinib treatment. This chain links TRBV4-2 with TRBJ1-2; 7 positions match TRBD1. The DNA of the CDR3 is TGTGCCAGCAGCCAAGGGCAGGGGGTGGACTATGGCTACACCTTC. Encoded protein: CASSQGQGVDYGYTF.